This TCR beta chain was identified in a study of shared clonotypes between healthy human individuals. Donors, healthy HIV-negative adults, lacked recent acute infections or vaccinations. With 6 bases removed from V and 0 bases from J, the gap between germline ends came to 14 bases. Germline CDR1 and CDR2: MNHEY and SMNVEV (reference sequence). The CDR3 has 15 amino acids. Some clones are missing from TCRdb's copy, which holds only in-frame ones; the method was immunoSEQ multiplex PCR. Of about 450,000 clones listed, roughly 77% are singletons. The receptor was isolated from a woman aged 40 to 49 in good health. Some clones in this sample may be carry-over from other donors' samples. The sequenced sample consisted of PBMCs. J is TRBJ1-2 and V is TRBV27; D may be TRBD1 (6 bases). CDR3 coding DNA: TGTGCCAGCAGGCTTAAGGCAGGGGCTAACTATGGCTACACCTTC. It translates to CASRLKAGANYGYTF.